This record looks at one T cell receptor beta chain sequence and its context. This CDR3 contains 15 residues. The V gene end was trimmed by 5 bases and the J gene end by 4 bases; junction bases not matched to a gene: 8. The V gene's germline CDR1 is SGHTA and CDR2 FQGNSA. Time point of the sample: pretreatment peripheral blood. Spiked synthetic TCR analogs estimated absolute template abundance per PCR. Generated by immunoSEQ multiplex PCR, the TCRdb table keeps only in-frame clones and is missing some. The data contain approximately 90,000 clones, more than 75% of them singletons. This entry comes from a study of PD-L1 blockade in urothelial cancer.

The specimen comprised PBMCs, sampled around atezolizumab (anti-PD-L1) treatment. This TCR came from a man in his sixties with urothelial cancer. This chain links TRBV7-2 with TRBJ2-7; 10 nucleotides match TRBD2. CDR3 amino acids: CASSEGRTSGYEQYF. The CDR3 region has the DNA TGTGCCAGCAGCGAAGGGAGGACTAGCGGATACGAGCAGTACTTC.